These T cell receptor beta chains were read from a single sample in a study of blood T cells in healthy people across ages. TCRdb redid the calling of the 5' RACE reads with MiXCR, one entry per CDR3 protein. The table has some 800,000 distinct CDR3 sequences, around 45% seen once; the top ten hold roughly 19%. The material sequenced was blood. These receptors were collected from a man aged 55-75 years in good health. CDR3s include the opening cysteine and the closing phenylalanine or tryptophan. Fields, in order: clone size, J gene, V gene, D gene, CDR3 DNA, CDR3 protein. The D gene is left open where the match is weak. The size of a clone is reported for some rows only, either as once, few or many, or as a class for expanded clones.

.,TRBJ1-2,TRBV25-1,.,TGTGCCAGCAGTGAGACGGACAGCTATGGCTACACCTTC,CASSETDSYGYTF
once,TRBJ2-3,TRBV20-1,TRBD1,TGCAGTGCTCAACAGGGGGCGTCGACAGATACGCAGTATTTT,CSAQQGASTDTQYF
few,TRBJ2-2,TRBV12-3/TRBV12-4,.,TGTGCCAGCAGTTTAATCGGGGGCGGGACCGGGGAGCTGTTTTTT,CASSLIGGGTGELFF
.,TRBJ1-1,TRBV13,TRBD1,TGTGCCAGCAGTCCACCCGGGACAGGGGGCGTGGGCACTGAAGCTTTCTTT,CASSPPGTGGVGTEAFF
.,TRBJ1-6,TRBV15,.,TGTGCCACCAGCAGATCCCAGGGTGAGGGTTCACCCCTCCACTTT,CATSRSQGEGSPLHF
.,TRBJ2-7,TRBV12-3/TRBV12-4,.,TGTGCCAGCAGTTTCAACGGGCGGGAGCAGTACTTC,CASSFNGREQYF
.,TRBJ2-7,TRBV10-3,.,TGTGCCATCAGCGAGCCTACCCGGAATGAGCAGTACTTC,CAISEPTRNEQYF
once,TRBJ1-2,TRBV28,.,TGTGCCAGCAGTTTCAATGGACAGAACTATGGCTACACCTTC,CASSFNGQNYGYTF
few,TRBJ2-1,TRBV6-4,TRBD2,TGTGCCAGCAGTGACTCGATTCTAGCGGGGGTCTCCTACAATGAGCAGTTCTTC,CASSDSILAGVSYNEQFF
.,TRBJ1-2,TRBV12-3/TRBV12-4,.,TGTGCCAGCAGTGACAGTCAGCGGGGCTACACCTTC,CASSDSQRGYTF
.,TRBJ2-3,TRBV6-1,TRBD1,TGTGCCAGCAGACCCGGAGACAGGGGCACAGATACGCAGTATTTT,CASRPGDRGTDTQYF
many,TRBJ2-1,TRBV7-2,.,TGTGCCAGCAGCCCCCGTCCCCGGTCCTACAATGAGCAGTTCTTC,CASSPRPRSYNEQFF
.,TRBJ2-7,TRBV11-3,TRBD1,TGTGCCAGCAGCTCGGACAGGGTCTTCTTCGAGCAGTACTTC,CASSSDRVFFEQYF
.,TRBJ2-5,TRBV9,.,TGTGCCAGCAGCGGGGGTGGGGTTGAGACCCAGTACTTC,CASSGGGVETQYF
.,TRBJ1-5,TRBV20-1,TRBD1,TGCGGTGCTAGCCCGACAGGGTCCAGCAATCAGCCCCAGCATTTT,CGASPTGSSNQPQHF
.,TRBJ1-5,TRBV15,.,TGTGCCACCAGCAGCGGTAATCAGCCCCAGCATTTT,CATSSGNQPQHF
.,TRBJ2-3,TRBV7-2,.,TGTGCCAGCAGCCCTAAGGATACGCAGTATTTT,CASSPKDTQYF
.,TRBJ1-2,TRBV7-9,.,TGTGCCAGCAGCGTGGGGGCCATGGGGTATGGCTACACCTTC,CASSVGAMGYGYTF
few,TRBJ2-7,TRBV7-7,.,TGTGCTAGCAGCTTCCGTGAACAGGAACTCCTTTACGAGCAGTACTTC,CASSFREQELLYEQYF
.,TRBJ2-7,TRBV7-9,.,TGTGCCAGCAGCGGAGATGGGGACAAGGACTCCTACGAGCAGTACTTC,CASSGDGDKDSYEQYF
.,TRBJ2-7,TRBV20-1,TRBD2,TGCAGTGCTAGAGATCTTGGGACTAGCACCCACGAGCAGTACTTC,CSARDLGTSTHEQYF
.,TRBJ2-7,TRBV14,TRBD1,TGTGCCAGCAGCCAAGAACCCCGACAGGGGGCCCCGAGCGAGCAGTACTTC,CASSQEPRQGAPSEQYF
.,TRBJ2-3,TRBV20-1,.,TGCAGTGCCCACCCCGGCCGGGTCTTCACAGATACGCAGTATTTT,CSAHPGRVFTDTQYF
.,TRBJ2-3,TRBV7-2,TRBD2,TGTGCCAGCAGCGGTAGCGGGGGAAAAGCAGATACGCAGTATTTT,CASSGSGGKADTQYF
.,TRBJ2-3,TRBV30,TRBD1,TGTGCCTGGACCCGGGACAGTTCAGATACGCAGTATTTT,CAWTRDSSDTQYF
many,TRBJ1-5,TRBV7-2,.,TGTGCCAGCAGGGACCAGCCCAATCAGCCCCAGCATTTT,CASRDQPNQPQHF
.,TRBJ1-2,TRBV5-1,TRBD1,TGCGCCAGCAGCTTATCCACAGGGGACTATGGCTACACCTTC,CASSLSTGDYGYTF
few,TRBJ2-3,TRBV6-2/TRBV6-3,TRBD1,TGTGCCAGCAGCCCGGACAGGTCGTCCGGTACGCAGTATTTT,CASSPDRSSGTQYF